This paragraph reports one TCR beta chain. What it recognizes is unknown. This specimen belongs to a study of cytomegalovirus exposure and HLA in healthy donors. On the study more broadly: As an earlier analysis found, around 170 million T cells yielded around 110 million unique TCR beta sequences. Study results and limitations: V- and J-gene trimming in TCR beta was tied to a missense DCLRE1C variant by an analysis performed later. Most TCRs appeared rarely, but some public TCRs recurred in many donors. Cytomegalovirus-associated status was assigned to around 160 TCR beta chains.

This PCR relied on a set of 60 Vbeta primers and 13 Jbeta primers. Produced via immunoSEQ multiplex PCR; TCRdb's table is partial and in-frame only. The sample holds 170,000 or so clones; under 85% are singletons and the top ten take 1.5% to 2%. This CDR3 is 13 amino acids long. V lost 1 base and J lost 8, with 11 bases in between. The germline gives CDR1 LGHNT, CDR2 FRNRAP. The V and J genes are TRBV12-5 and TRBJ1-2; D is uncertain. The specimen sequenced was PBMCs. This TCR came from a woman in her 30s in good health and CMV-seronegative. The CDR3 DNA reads TGTGCTAGTGGTTTGGGAGTGGTGCTGGGCTACACCTTC. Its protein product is CASGLGVVLGYTF.